This T cell receptor (beta chain) was observed in a study of blood T cells in healthy people across ages. This CDR3 has 16 residues. The V and J ends lost 6 bases and 5 bases respectively, with 17 bases between them. Germline lookup yields CDR1 MNHNS and CDR2 SASEGT. Sample-barcoded 5' priming and a J-beta primer mix drove a second PCR of roughly 6 to 12 cycles. All cDNA molecules were each tagged by a template-switch adaptor with 12 random nucleotides. TCRdb reprocessed the 5' RACE reads via MiXCR and lists one record per CDR3 protein. The sample records 790,000 or so distinct CDR3 sequences, 56% being singletons.

The chain couples TRBV6-1 to TRBJ1-6; a weak D match, TRBD1 (6 bases). This TCR derives from a man in his forties or fifties in good health. The sequencing input was blood. The CDR3 is CASRTATGSDNSPLHF. The DNA of the CDR3 is TGTGCCAGCAGGACCGCAACAGGGAGTGATAATTCACCCCTCCACTTT.